Below, 21 T cell receptor beta chains from the same sample are listed, as sequenced in a study of PD-1 blockade in classical Hodgkin lymphoma. TCRdb's table, derived via immunoSEQ multiplex PCR, lists solely in-frame clones and lacks some. The sample records approximately 35,000 clones, 85% to 95% being singletons. Indicated time point: newly diagnosed, previously untreated cHL patient sample. Material: peripheral blood mononuclear cells (PBMCs). The receptors stem from a human donor with classical Hodgkin lymphoma.

The CDR3 reads CASSQLAGGSYEQYF. The CDR3, as DNA: TGTGCCAGCAGCCAACTAGCGGGAGGTTCCTACGAGCAGTACTTC. The chain is built from TRBV27 and TRBJ2-7, with 12 positions matching TRBD2. The CDR3 runs to 15 residues. The J segment lost 1 base and the V segment lost 6 bases, leaving 4 bases of the junction unmatched. Germline V lookup: CDR1 MNHEY, CDR2 SMNVEV (reference sequence).

The chain uses TRBV5-1 and TRBJ2-2; D gene uncertain. The CDR3 is 13 residues long. Germline V gene data show CDR1 as SGHRS and CDR2 as YFSETQ. Trimming removed 2 bases at V and 6 bases at J, with 8 bases between. The CDR3 spells CASSFGRPGELFF. DNA for the CDR3: TGCGCCAGCAGCTTCGGCCGTCCCGGGGAGCTGTTTTTT.

This rearrangement joins TRBV11-2 to TRBJ1-2; no definite D call. The germline gives CDR1 SGHAT, CDR2 FQNNGV. V was pared by 5 bases and J by 4 bases, with 17 bases between. This CDR3 is 15 amino acids long. CDR3 coding DNA: TGTGCCAGCAGCCCCCTTAGGAGGGCCCTCTATGGCTACACCTTC. Translated: CASSPLRRALYGYTF. Full variable domain (outside the CDR3, taken from reference TRBV11-2 and TRBJ1-2): EAGVAQSPRYKIIEKRQSVAFWCNPISGHATLYWYQQILGQGPKLLIQFQNNGVVDDSQLPKDRFSAERLKGVDSTLKIQPAKLEDSAVYLCASSPLRRALYGYTFGSGTRLTVV.

The genes are TRBV4-2 and TRBJ2-3; 8 nucleotides match TRBD1. This CDR3 has 15 amino acids. Germline lookup yields CDR1 LGHNA and CDR2 YNFKEQ. With V trimmed by 4 bases and J by 5 bases, 8 bases remained unmatched. The CDR3 nucleotides are TGTGCCAGCAGCCTCATCGGACAGGGAGGAGATACGCAGTATTTT. Amino acid sequence: CASSLIGQGGDTQYF.

J is TRBJ2-2 and V is TRBV18; maybe TRBD1 (6 bases). In germline, CDR1 is KGHSH, CDR2 LQKENI. Trimming took 8 bases from V and 0 from J, leaving 10 bases between them. The CDR3 is 14 amino acids. The CDR3 region has the DNA TGTGCCAGCCGGCGGACAGCGAACACCGGGGAGCTGTTTTTT. It is translated as CASRRTANTGELFF.

This sequence joins TRBV6-5 and TRBJ2-3, with D perhaps TRBD2 (6 bases). CDR1 and CDR2 from the germline V gene are MNHEY and SVGAGI. CDR3 length: 16 amino acids. V was shortened by 2 bases and J by 0 bases, with 12 bases between the two germline ends. The CDR3 reads CASSYGRLVSTDTQYF. The CDR3 nucleotides read TGTGCCAGCAGTTACGGTCGACTAGTGAGCACAGATACGCAGTATTTT.

The chain is built from TRBV7-8 and TRBJ1-2, with D unclear. The CDR3 contains 14 residues. CDR1 and CDR2 from the germline V gene are SGHVS and FQNEAQ. Trimming left V 4 bases short and J 4 bases short, with 13 bases between. The DNA of the CDR3 is TGTGCCAGCAGCTCTTCCCCAGTGGGCTATGGCTACACCTTC. Protein product: CASSSSPVGYGYTF. The full variable domain, in which reference TRBV7-8 and TRBJ1-2 provide the parts outside the CDR3, is GAGVSQSPRYKVAKRGQDVALRCDPISGHVSLFWYQQALGQGPEFLTYFQNEAQLDKSGLPSDRFFAERPEGSVSTLKIQRTQQEDSAVYLCASSSSPVGYGYTFGSGTRLTVV.

The V and J genes are TRBV7-2 and TRBJ2-2; 15 nucleotides match TRBD2. Germline V gives CDR1 SGHTA, CDR2 FQGNSA. This CDR3 spans 18 amino acids. J was trimmed by 7 bases and V by 5 bases; bases with no gene match: 11. The DNA of the CDR3 is TGTGCCAGCAGCCCAGCGTGGACTAGCGGGGGGGCCTACGGGGAGCTGTTTTTT. Amino acid sequence: CASSPAWTSGGAYGELFF.

This chain uses TRBV19 with TRBJ2-1; D is unclear. From germline, CDR1 is LNHDA and CDR2 SQIVND (reference sequence). V lost 4 bases, J lost 4 bases, and 5 bases lay in between. The CDR3 extends over 12 amino acids. The chain's CDR3 is CASSTGYNEQFF. CDR3 bases: TGTGCCAGTAGTACCGGGTACAATGAGCAGTTCTTC.

This clone has a single count. The V and J genes are TRBV30 and TRBJ2-1; D perhaps matches TRBD2 (5 bases). Germline values: CDR1 GTSNPN, CDR2 SVGIG (reference sequence). This CDR3 comprises 15 residues. V lost 0 bases to trimming and J lost 2 bases, with 11 bases between them. CDR3 sequence: CAWSVGLAPYNEQFF. CDR3 sequence (DNA): TGTGCCTGGAGTGTAGGCCTAGCACCCTACAATGAGCAGTTCTTC.

The chain carries TRBV28 and TRBJ2-2; D is unresolved. Trimming pared 2 bases from V and 5 bases from J, leaving 3 bases between. The CDR3 has 12 amino acids. Germline assignment: CDR1 MDHEN and CDR2 SYDVKM. CDR3 in amino acids: CASSLDTGELFF. As DNA, the CDR3 is TGTGCCAGCAGTTTAGATACCGGGGAGCTGTTTTTT.

The chain has TRBV5-1 and TRBJ2-3; D is perhaps TRBD2 (6 bases). Germline CDR1 and CDR2: SGHRS and YFSETQ. This CDR3 is built from 16 residues. The germline V and J ends were trimmed by 4 bases and 2 bases, with 17 bases remaining between them. This CDR3 is CASSPKTGDSTDTQYF. The CDR3 bases are TGCGCCAGCAGCCCCAAAACGGGGGACTCCACAGATACGCAGTATTTT.

This clone came up once. The chain combines TRBV5-6 with TRBJ2-5; D remains ambiguous. The CDR3 runs to 13 residues. Germline V gene data show CDR1 as SGHDT and CDR2 as YYEEEE. V was cut by 4 bases and J by 2 bases, with 9 bases left in between. CDR3 DNA: TGTGCCAGCAGCACGGAGATACAAGAGACCCAGTACTTC. It specifies CASSTEIQETQYF.

This rearrangement joins TRBV2 to TRBJ2-7, with D possibly TRBD2 on 5 matching bases. Between the trimmed V and J ends, which lost 0 bases and 2 bases, there was a span of 11 bases. Germline V CDR1 and CDR2: SNHLY, FYNNEI. The CDR3 spans 15 residues. This CDR3 reads CASSEAFGETYEQYF. The CDR3, as DNA: TGTGCCAGCAGTGAAGCGTTTGGGGAGACCTACGAGCAGTACTTC.

The rearrangement links TRBV11-3 to TRBJ2-2; D unresolved. V lost 6 bases to trimming and J lost 1 base, with 3 bases between them. Germline lookup yields CDR1 SGHNT and CDR2 YENEEA. The length of the CDR3 is 12 residues. The CDR3 coding sequence is TGTGCCAGCAGTCGGAACACCGGGGAGCTGTTTTTT. Amino acids: CASSRNTGELFF.

The chain carries TRBV7-9 and TRBJ2-7; D unresolved. The CDR3 is 12 residues long. Per germline, CDR1 SEHNR and CDR2 FQNEAQ (reference sequence). V dropped 5 bases and J dropped 5 bases, with 10 bases sitting between them. The CDR3: CASSMAKHEQYF. The CDR3 region has the DNA TGTGCCAGCAGCATGGCAAAACACGAGCAGTACTTC.

This clone was picked up one time. The chain combines TRBV30 with TRBJ1-3; D not certain. Trimming cost V 2 bases and J 4 bases, with 9 bases left between them. Germline values: CDR1 GTSNPN, CDR2 SVGIG (reference sequence). This CDR3 has 13 amino acids. The CDR3 DNA reads as TGTGCCTGGAGTTATGGGTACGGAAACACCATATATTTT. Its protein is CAWSYGYGNTIYF.

The chain employs TRBV6-1 and TRBJ1-1; D perhaps matches TRBD1 (6 bases). The CDR3 sequence is 12 residues long. Trimming removed 6 bases from V and 6 bases from J, with 11 bases in between. Germline loops: CDR1 MNHNS, CDR2 SASEGT. CDR3 nucleotide sequence: TGTGCCAGCAGGAAGGGGGGGTCTGAAGCTTTCTTT. Protein product: CASRKGGSEAFF.

The rearrangement joins TRBV5-1 to TRBJ2-5, with TRBD2 identical over 9 bases. The CDR3 sequence is 17 residues long. Germline values: CDR1 SGHRS, CDR2 YFSETQ. The V gene end was trimmed by 3 bases and the J gene end by 2 bases; junction bases not matched to a gene: 11. The CDR3 DNA sequence: TGCGCCAGCAGCTCCCTCAATCGGACTAGCGAACAAGAGACCCAGTACTTC. Its translation: CASSSLNRTSEQETQYF.

This rearrangement joins TRBV28 to TRBJ2-3; a possible D gene is TRBD1 (6 bases). This CDR3 has 16 amino acids. Germline assignment: CDR1 MDHEN and CDR2 SYDVKM. The V end was cut by 3 bases, the J end by 3 bases, with 16 bases between. The CDR3 region has the DNA TGTGCCAGCAGTTTCGGAACAGGGTCCAGAACAGATACGCAGTATTTT. This gives the protein CASSFGTGSRTDTQYF.

The genes are TRBV28 and TRBJ1-1; TRBD1 is a possible D gene (5 bases). This CDR3 comprises 14 residues. Germline CDR1 and CDR2: MDHEN and SYDVKM. The V end was cut by 3 bases, the J end by 2 bases, with 10 bases between. Here the CDR3 reads CASSFGAPNTEAFF. CDR3 DNA sequence: TGTGCCAGCAGTTTCGGGGCACCTAACACTGAAGCTTTCTTT.